The clone carrying this T cell receptor (beta chain) was found many times. CDR3 size: 14 residues. Per the germline V gene, CDR1 is KGHDR and CDR2 is SFDVKD. V lost 5 bases to trimming and J lost 0 bases, with 7 bases between them. This sample stems from a study of T-cell reconstitution after alpha-beta-depleted transplantation in children. Unique molecular identifiers were used in preparing the TCRbeta library. TCRdb re-derived calls from the PCR reads in MiXCR, one entry per CDR3 protein. This sample has over 90,000 distinct CDR3 sequences, with 6% found just once. The sequence derives from a female patient between 2 and 15 years old who had a stem cell transplant for Fanconi anemia, so the T cells may come from the graft donor. The genes are TRBV24-1 and TRBJ2-1, with D uncertain. Specimen: PBMCs, mostly from graft donor cells, collected 60 days after TCRalphabeta/CD19-depleted stem cell transplant. DNA of the CDR3: TGTGCCACCAGTGGATGGGACTCCTACAATGAGCAGTTCTTC. Its protein is CATSGWDSYNEQFF.